The 13 T cell receptor beta chains reported below all come from one sample, sequenced in a study of tumor-infiltrating lymphocytes in primary liver carcinoma listed by TCRdb under 2017. The instrument was an Illumina HiSeq 2500. Starting from about 550 ng total RNA, TCRbeta-specific cDNA was produced by reverse transcription with a constant-region primer and ProtoScript II reverse transcriptase. Three nested multiplex PCR rounds, following a slightly modified ARM-PCR procedure, were used to build the TCRbeta libraries. Each of the first two PCR rounds ran for about 9 cycles and used multiplex TRBV1-TRBV30 forward primers together with a Cbeta reverse primer. The raw public reads went through TCRdb reprocessing: fastp at Q25, MiXCR clone calling, in-frame beta chains kept. Each CDR3 protein appears once, grouped with its most common genes and DNA. The sample yields about 180,000 distinct CDR3 sequences; about 60% were counted once. Approximately 70% of the sample rests with the top ten.

RNA from unsorted whole blood was extracted with TRIzol reagent, and germline DNA was obtained with the DNeasy Blood & Tissue kit. Material for sequencing was peripheral blood. These receptors originate from a man in his forties with primary liver carcinoma and hepatitis B virus infection.

The chain employs TRBV28 and TRBJ2-7; D not resolved. The germline CDR1 and CDR2 sequences are MDHEN and SYDVKM. V shed 6 bases and J shed 3 bases, with 12 bases lying between them. The CDR3 is made up of 13 amino acids. The CDR3: CASSPPGLYEQYF. CDR3 bases: TGTGCCAGCAGCCCACCGGGCCTCTACGAGCAGTACTTC.

Details on this clonotype: With a much larger clone just one base away, this may be a read error. The genes are TRBV29-1 and TRBJ2-2, with D perhaps matching TRBD1 (6 bases). Germline CDR1 reads SQVTM; CDR2 reads ANQGSEA. There are 14 residues in the CDR3. The CDR3 nucleotides read TGCAGCGTTGAAGGGGGGCCGGACACCGGGGAGCTGGTTTTT. Amino acid sequence: CSVEGGPDTGELVF.

V gene TRBV7-9 combines with J gene TRBJ2-3; 8 nucleotides align to TRBD1. Unmatched junction bases numbered 5, after V lost 5 bases and J lost 4 bases. Germline-derived CDR1 and CDR2 are SEHNR and FQNEAQ (reference sequence). The CDR3 covers 14 residues. The CDR3 region has the DNA TGTGCCAGCAGCAGGACAGGGCCGGCAGATACGCAGTATTTT. This gives the protein CASSRTGPADTQYF.

The chain combines TRBV30 with TRBJ2-3; D is undetermined. Trimming cost V 0 bases and J 4 bases, with 5 bases left between them. This CDR3 contains 12 residues. The V gene's germline CDR1 is GTSNPN and CDR2 SVGIG (reference sequence). CDR3 DNA sequence: TGTGCCTGGAGTGTAGCCCCAGATACGCAGTATTTT. Residues: CAWSVAPDTQYF.

This clonotype occurred a few times. The J gene is TRBJ2-1, the V gene TRBV5-4; D remains unclear. V dropped 0 bases and J dropped 0 bases, with 7 bases sitting between them. The CDR3 is 15 amino acids. Germline V gives CDR1 SGHNT, CDR2 YYREEE (reference sequence). The CDR3 protein is CASSLDASSYNEQFF. CDR3 bases: TGTGCCAGCAGCTTGGATGCCTCCTCCTACAATGAGCAGTTCTTC.

This sequence joins TRBV5-1 and TRBJ1-1; the match to TRBD1 covers 7 bases. Germline V gene data show CDR1 as SGHRS and CDR2 as YFSETQ. Losses at the gene ends were 5 bases for V and 2 bases for J; bases not matched to a gene: 3. CDR3 length: 13 amino acids. As DNA, the CDR3 is TGCGCCAGCAGAAACAGGGGAAACACTGAAGCTTTCTTT. Protein: CASRNRGNTEAFF.

The V and J genes are TRBV10-3 and TRBJ2-7; D unresolved. The CDR3 length is 15 residues. V lost 4 bases and J lost 0, with 13 bases in between. In germline, CDR1 is ENHRY, CDR2 SYGVKD. CDR3 amino acids: CAISGKDGSSYEQYF. CDR3 sequence (DNA): TGTGCCATCAGTGGGAAGGACGGCAGCTCCTACGAGCAGTACTTC.

About this clonotype itself: This may stem from a read error, because a much larger clone lies one nucleotide away. The CDR3 protein is CSGGGGYLSDTQYF. The CDR3, as DNA: TGCAGCGGCGGAGGGGGCTACCTATCAGATACGCAGTATTTT. The chain combines TRBV29-1 with TRBJ2-3; tentatively, D is TRBD1 (7 bases). V was clipped by 7 bases and J by 4 bases, with 18 bases between them. This CDR3 has 14 amino acids. CDR1 is SQVTM, CDR2 ANQGSEA, per germline.

A note on this clonotype: The DNA is omitted, as the CDR3 cannot be located on it reliably, and the CDR3 follows TCRdb's listing. This chain links TRBV21-1 with TRBJ2-3; the table's D call, TRBD2, has no DNA check behind it. TRBV21-1 is termed a pseudogene. The CDR3 spans 18 amino acids, including both terminal residues. The CDR3 protein is CASSTPVGSGSGTDTQYF.

As to this clonotype: One junction end does not reproduce the germline sequence, and a read error may be involved. This chain uses TRBV11-2 with TRBJ1-2; D not certain. The CDR3 contains 14 residues. CDR1 SGHAT and CDR2 FQNNGV come from the germline V gene. This chain's CDR3 is CVSSLRLRFYGYTF. The CDR3 DNA reads as TGTGTCAGCAGCTTAAGACTAAGGTTCTATGGCTACACCTTC.

The gene calls are TRBV13 and TRBJ2-1; weak D call: TRBD2 (5 bases). This CDR3 is 16 amino acids long. The germline V gene encodes CDR1 PRHDT and CDR2 FYEKMQ (reference sequence). Trimming removed 1 base from V and 2 bases from J, with 12 bases in between. As DNA, the CDR3 is TGTGCCAGCAGCTTAGAGCTAGCTGTTACCTACAATGAGCAGTTCTTC. Its protein is CASSLELAVTYNEQFF.

V gene TRBV5-6 combines with J gene TRBJ2-1, with D hard to call. The V gene's germline CDR1 is SGHDT and CDR2 YYEEEE. Trimming removed 3 bases from V and 12 bases from J, with 19 bases in between. This CDR3 comprises 14 residues. This CDR3 is CASSSPTSLGVQFF. In DNA, the CDR3 is TGTGCCAGCAGCTCGCCCACCTCCCTTGGGGTGCAGTTCTTC.

The chain employs TRBV11-1 and TRBJ1-1; a weak D match, TRBD1 (5 bases). This CDR3 is built from 15 residues. V gave up 0 bases and J gave up 1 base, with 9 bases separating them. Germline-derived CDR1 and CDR2 are SGHAT and FQDESV (reference sequence). CDR3 residues: CASSLAGTGNTEAFF. Here the CDR3 DNA reads TGTGCCAGCAGCTTAGCAGGGACTGGGAACACTGAAGCTTTCTTT.